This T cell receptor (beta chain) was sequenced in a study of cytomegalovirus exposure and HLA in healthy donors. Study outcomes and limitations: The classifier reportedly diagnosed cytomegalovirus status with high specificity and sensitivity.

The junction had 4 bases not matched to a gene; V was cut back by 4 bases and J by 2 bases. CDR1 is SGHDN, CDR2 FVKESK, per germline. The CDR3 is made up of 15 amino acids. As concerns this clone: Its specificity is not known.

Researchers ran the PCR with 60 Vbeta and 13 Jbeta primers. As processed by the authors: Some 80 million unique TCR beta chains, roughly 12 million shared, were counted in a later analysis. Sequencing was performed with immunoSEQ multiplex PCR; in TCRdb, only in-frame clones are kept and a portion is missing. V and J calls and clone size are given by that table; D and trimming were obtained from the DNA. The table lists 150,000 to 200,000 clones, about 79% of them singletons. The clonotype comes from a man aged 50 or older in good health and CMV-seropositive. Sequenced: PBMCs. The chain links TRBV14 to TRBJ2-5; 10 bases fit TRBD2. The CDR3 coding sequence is TGTGCCAGCAGCCCTGGACTAGCGGCACAAGAGACCCAGTACTTC. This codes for CASSPGLAAQETQYF.